This is a list of T cell receptor beta chains from one sample in a study of T cells in Graves' hyperthyroidism and ophthalmopathy. TCRdb itself ran the multiplex PCR reads through MiXCR, one entry per CDR3 protein. The table lists 450,000 to 600,000 distinct CDR3 sequences, approximately 20% of them singletons, with about half in the top ten. Sample: blood. The receptors here all came from a man in his forties with Graves' ophthalmopathy. Each CDR3 is given with its conserved first and last residue.

>TRBJ2-6|TRBV12-3/TRBV12-4
CASSPLGAGANVLTF
>TRBJ1-2|TRBV13
CASSRPTGGPRMAGYTF
>TRBJ2-7|TRBV3-1
CASSFQADYEQYF
>TRBJ2-1|TRBV11-2
CASSPPSGGAFEQFF
>TRBJ2-5|TRBV5-1
CASSSGTGQQVTQYF
>TRBJ2-3|TRBV11-3
CASSLGPTGGDTQYF
>TRBJ2-7|TRBV6-1
CASSEVNEQYF
>TRBJ1-5|TRBV6-5
CASSYSPEVGQPQHF
>TRBJ2-4|TRBV9
CASKPRGAKNIQYF
>TRBJ1-6|TRBV28
CASSAFGTGVSPLHF
>TRBJ2-7|TRBV5-6
CASSTMDLHWWEQYF
>TRBJ1-1|TRBV5-5
CASSLWGTNTEAFF
>TRBJ1-5|TRBV7-9
CASSPTENSNQPQHF
>TRBJ1-3|TRBV6-5
CASSSKDLPGTIYF
>TRBJ1-2|TRBV13
CASSLPGTANYGYTF
>TRBJ2-7|TRBV6-5
CASSYWREGREQYF
>TRBJ2-2|TRBV12-3/TRBV12-4
CASRLGTINGELFF
>TRBJ1-5|TRBV12-3/TRBV12-4
CASSPPGLPNQPQHF
>TRBJ2-7|TRBV20-1
CSATMGQGAYEQYF
>TRBJ2-1|TRBV7-2
CASSMGLLRYNEQFF
>TRBJ2-3|TRBV20-1
CSALPTSGRTDTQYF
>TRBJ2-7|TRBV7-2
CASSRTSGRAGQYF
>TRBJ2-1|TRBV15
CATSRESRNEQFF
>TRBJ2-1|TRBV10-1
CASSESSRTGGNEQFF
>TRBJ2-2|TRBV2
CASKEREGTGELFF
>TRBJ2-1|TRBV20-1
CSASRGGAGGGNEQFF
>TRBJ1-1|TRBV20-1
CSARASDTEAFF
>TRBJ2-5|TRBV3-1
CASSQTGRAAETQYF
>TRBJ1-5|TRBV6-1
CASILGGRNQPQHF
>TRBJ2-5|TRBV20-1
CSEAERETQYF
>TRBJ1-1|TRBV7-9
CASSLVDRGRAFF